One and the same sample provided the 21 T cell receptor beta chains below, sequenced in a study of T cell repertoires in cytomegalovirus infection. Their specific antigens are unknown. TCRdb passed the reads through MiXCR, listing each CDR3 protein once. The table records around 47,000 distinct CDR3 sequences, roughly a fifth of them present only once. The sample was CD8+ T cells from cultured PBMCs, taken from culture after CMV antigen stimulation. All receptors come from a human donor in good health (CMV status not recorded). Some clones in this sample may be carry-over from other donors' samples.

The gene calls are TRBV15 and TRBJ2-2, with D possibly TRBD2 on 6 matching bases. Per the germline V gene, CDR1 is LNHNV and CDR2 is YYDKDF (reference sequence). Trimming left V 7 bases short and J 6 bases short, with 15 bases between. This CDR3 is 14 amino acids long. CDR3 coding DNA: TGTGCCACCACCCAGGCGGGGCGGGCCGGGGAGCTGTTTTTT. Translation gives CATTQAGRAGELFF.

In its sample, this clonotype was seen a few times. The rearrangement links TRBV7-2 to TRBJ2-7, with 7 bases matching TRBD1. The ends lost 2 bases at V and 0 bases at J; junction bases unmatched: 4. Germline loops: CDR1 SGHTA, CDR2 FQGNSA. The CDR3 is made up of 15 amino acids. The CDR3 reads CASSLHAGGSYEQYF. As DNA, the CDR3 is TGTGCCAGCAGCTTACACGCAGGGGGCTCCTACGAGCAGTACTTC.

This rearrangement joins TRBV12-5 to TRBJ1-1; tentative D call: TRBD1 (6 bases). The germline CDR1 and CDR2 sequences are LGHNT and FRNRAP. CDR3 size: 13 residues. Trimming removed 7 bases at V and 4 bases at J, with 13 bases between. CDR3: CASAGAGSTEAFF. CDR3 bases: TGTGCTAGTGCAGGGGCCGGGAGCACTGAAGCTTTCTTT.

The V call is TRBV12-3 or TRBV12-4, the J call TRBJ2-7; no clear D gene. The length of the CDR3 is 15 residues. V was pared by 3 bases and J by 0 bases, with 12 bases between. For the CDR3, the DNA is TGTGCCAGCAGTTTCGGTGACCAGAGCTCCTACGAGCAGTACTTC. It yields the protein CASSFGDQSSYEQYF.

This sequence joins TRBV10-3 and TRBJ1-1, with a tentative D call TRBD1 (5 bases). Germline assignment: CDR1 ENHRY and CDR2 SYGVKD. The CDR3 runs to 14 residues. Trimming left V 5 bases short and J 8 bases short, with 18 bases between. Here the CDR3 reads CAISLQAFGTEAFF. The CDR3 region has the DNA TGTGCCATCAGTTTACAGGCCTTCGGGACCGAAGCTTTCTTT.

This chain joins TRBV5-5 and TRBJ1-1; tentative D call: TRBD1 (5 bases). Germline V gene data show CDR1 as SGHKS and CDR2 as YYEKEE (reference sequence). The CDR3 covers 14 residues. The germline V and J ends were trimmed by 0 bases and 7 bases, with 13 bases remaining between them. CDR3 nucleotides: TGTGCCAGCAGCTTGGCTTTTACGGGGGATGAAGCTTTCTTT. This codes for CASSLAFTGDEAFF.

There are a few counts of this clonotype. This rearrangement joins TRBV7-2 to TRBJ2-1; perhaps TRBD2 as D (6 bases). Germline-derived CDR1 and CDR2 are SGHTA and FQGNSA. The CDR3 runs 11 residues. V gave up 3 bases and J gave up 14 bases, with 11 bases separating them. This CDR3 is CASSLGGWEFF. The CDR3 nucleotides are TGTGCCAGCAGCTTGGGGGGTTGGGAGTTCTTC. Drawing the rest from reference TRBV7-2 and TRBJ2-1, the complete variable domain is GAGVSQSPSNKVTEKGKDVELRCDPISGHTALYWYRQSLGQGLEFLIYFQGNSAPDKSGLPSDRFSAERTGGSVSTLTIQRTQQEDSAVYLCASSLGGWEFFGPGTRLTVL.

The chain joins TRBV4-1 to TRBJ1-5, with D perhaps TRBD1 (5 bases). Germline V gives CDR1 MGHRA, CDR2 YSYEKL. This CDR3 has 13 residues. With 6 bases removed from V and 7 bases from J, the gap between germline ends came to 13 bases. CDR3 in DNA: TGCGCCAGCAGTCCGACTCAGGGACAGCCCCAGCATTTT. Translating it yields CASSPTQGQPQHF.

This clonotype was picked up a small number of times. This chain uses TRBV20-1 with TRBJ1-4, with a tentative D call TRBD1 (5 bases). With 0 bases removed from V and 2 bases from J, the gap between germline ends came to 7 bases. Looked up from germline, CDR1 is DFQATT and CDR2 is SNEGSKA (reference sequence). The CDR3 runs 14 residues. The CDR3 nucleotides are TGCAGTGCTAGAGAGAAGGGGACTAATGAAAAACTGTTTTTT. Its protein product is CSAREKGTNEKLFF.

The sample holds a few counts of this clonotype. V gene TRBV7-8 combines with J gene TRBJ1-1; D is unresolved. The CDR3 runs 15 residues. With 1 base removed from V and 2 bases from J, the gap between germline ends came to 11 bases. From germline, CDR1 is SGHVS and CDR2 FQNEAQ. CDR3 region: CASSLELGSNTEAFF. The CDR3 region has the DNA TGTGCCAGCAGCTTAGAGCTGGGGAGTAACACTGAAGCTTTCTTT.

The chain links TRBV19 to TRBJ1-1, with unresolved D. This CDR3 contains 15 residues. Trimming stripped 1 base from V and 1 base from J, with 10 bases between. The germline CDR1 and CDR2 sequences are LNHDA and SQIVND (reference sequence). CDR3 DNA sequence: TGTGCCAGTAGTATAGGGTCCAGCGGGAACACTGAAGCTTTCTTT. It encodes CASSIGSSGNTEAFF.

Only a few counts were recorded for this clonotype. The chain couples TRBV11-2 to TRBJ2-2; tentative D call: TRBD2 (5 bases). CDR3 length equals 21 residues. Germline V gene lookup returns CDR1 SGHAT and CDR2 FQNNGV. V was pared by 4 bases and J by 2 bases, with 29 bases between. In DNA, the CDR3 is TGTGCCAGCAGCTATCCTATCGGGGTCCCCCAGGCCTACTCAAACACCGGGGAGCTGTTTTTT. This translates into CASSYPIGVPQAYSNTGELFF.

This clonotype has just a few counts. The V and J genes are TRBV4-1 and TRBJ1-1; TRBD1 aligns across 9 bases. The junction had 7 bases not matched to a gene; V was cut back by 4 bases and J by 1 base. From germline, CDR1 is MGHRA and CDR2 YSYEKL. The CDR3 totals 16 residues. The CDR3 region has the DNA TGCGCCAGCAGCCGTCAACAGGGGGCGGAGAACACTGAAGCTTTCTTT. Its translation is CASSRQQGAENTEAFF.

This clonotype has just a few counts. The genes are TRBV27 and TRBJ2-7; either TRBD1 or TRBD2 may fit D (5 bases each). Germline CDR1 MNHEY, CDR2 SMNVEV (reference sequence). The CDR3 sequence is 14 residues long. Trimming took off 6 bases at V and 4 bases at J, with 16 bases between the two ends. The CDR3 nucleotides are TGTGCCAGCAGCCCAGGGAGTGTCCCGTACGAGCAGTACTTC. Amino acid sequence: CASSPGSVPYEQYF.

Details on this clonotype: One end of the junction varies from germline; a read error may be responsible. The V and J genes are TRBV4-1 and TRBJ2-7, with 7 bases lining up with TRBD1. The CDR3 contains 15 residues. Germline assignment: CDR1 MGHRA and CDR2 YSYEKL. The CDR3 here is CASSPRQGDLGEQYF. The CDR3 bases are TGTGCCAGCAGCCCGCGACAGGGAGATCTTGGCGAGCAGTACTTC.

The gene calls are TRBV6-1 and TRBJ2-2; D is unclear. Germline V CDR1 and CDR2: MNHNS, SASEGT. Trimming took 6 bases from V and 1 from J, leaving 12 bases between them. The CDR3 sequence is 15 residues long. The CDR3 spells CASRDLSLNTGELFF. CDR3 bases: TGTGCCAGCAGGGACCTATCGCTGAACACCGGGGAGCTGTTTTTT.

The chain couples TRBV4-1 to TRBJ2-1; 12 bases align to TRBD2. There are 15 residues in the CDR3. The trim removed 1 base at V and 9 bases at J, leaving 4 bases unmatched. Per germline, CDR1 MGHRA and CDR2 YSYEKL. CDR3 bases: TGCGCCAGCAGCCAAGGGCTAGCGGGGGGGGTTGAGCAGTTCTTC. This codes for CASSQGLAGGVEQFF.

The J gene is TRBJ1-2, the V gene TRBV7-9, with a tentative D call TRBD1 (6 bases). Trimming removed 4 bases at V and 4 bases at J, with 19 bases between. The CDR3 consists of 16 residues. The germline CDR1 and CDR2 sequences are SEHNR and FQNEAQ (reference sequence). CDR3 sequence: CASSSSGGRALYGYTF. As DNA, the CDR3 is TGTGCCAGCAGCTCAAGCGGGGGGCGTGCCCTCTATGGCTACACCTTC.

The chain links TRBV7-2 to TRBJ2-3; possibly TRBD2 for D (7 bases). This CDR3 spans 17 amino acids. CDR1 SGHTA and CDR2 FQGNSA come from the germline V gene. Trimming took off 1 base at V and 3 bases at J, with 17 bases between the two ends. The CDR3 region is CASSLVVGGGGTDTQYF. For the CDR3, the DNA is TGTGCCAGCAGCTTAGTGGTTGGGGGGGGCGGGACAGATACGCAGTATTTT.

This clonotype was seen a few times. V gene TRBV27 combines with J gene TRBJ2-3, with TRBD2 identical over 9 bases. This CDR3 is built from 15 residues. The J segment lost 9 bases and the V segment lost 7 bases, leaving 14 bases of the junction unmatched. Germline values: CDR1 MNHEY, CDR2 SMNVEV (reference sequence). The CDR3 reads CASMSGGPSVGTQYF. CDR3 coding DNA: TGTGCCAGCATGAGCGGGGGGCCCTCAGTGGGGACGCAGTATTTT.

The chain is built from TRBV11-2 and TRBJ1-1, with a possible D match to TRBD1 (5 bases). CDR1 SGHAT and CDR2 FQNNGV come from the germline V gene. The V and J ends lost 1 base and 6 bases respectively, with 9 bases between them. CDR3 size: 13 residues. CDR3 coding DNA: TGTGCCAGCAGCTTAGGGCAGGGCCCTGAAGCTTTCTTT. It codes for CASSLGQGPEAFF. Using reference TRBV11-2 and TRBJ1-1 for the parts outside the CDR3, the full variable domain is EAGVAQSPRYKIIEKRQSVAFWCNPISGHATLYWYQQILGQGPKLLIQFQNNGVVDDSQLPKDRFSAERLKGVDSTLKIQPAKLEDSAVYLCASSLGQGPEAFFGQGTRLTVV.